The next 30 T cell receptor beta chains were all read from a single sample in a study of memory CD4+ T cells and cytomegalovirus serostatus. The sort gate was single viable CD3+CD4+CD8-CD45RO+ cells for memory CD4+ T cells. Measured with immunoSEQ multiplex PCR; TCRdb has only the in-frame clones, and not every one. The table records 50,000 to 65,000 clones, around 82% of them present only once. The source material was memory CD4+ T cells from blood. These receptor sequences come from an adult in good health and CMV-seropositive.

The genes are TRBV7-8 and TRBJ1-1, with 8 nucleotides matching TRBD1. The CDR3 extends over 15 amino acids. CDR1 is SGHVS, CDR2 FQNEAQ, per germline. V lost 5 bases and J lost 1; bases outside the gene matches: 6. This CDR3 is CASSPRTGKNTEAFF. The CDR3 DNA reads TGTGCCAGCAGCCCCCGGACAGGGAAGAACACTGAAGCTTTCTTT.

This chain links TRBV5-8 with TRBJ1-1; D unresolved. The CDR3 is 13 amino acids. The germline V gene has CDR1 SGHTS and CDR2 YDEGEE. Trimming removed 0 bases at V and 7 bases at J, with 10 bases between. CDR3 bases: TGTGCCAGCAGCTTGGGTCACAAGGATGAAGCTTTCTTT. It specifies CASSLGHKDEAFF.

A few counts support this clone. V gene TRBV6-1 combines with J gene TRBJ2-3; TRBD2 aligns across 10 bases. CDR3 size: 18 residues. CDR1 MNHNS and CDR2 SASEGT come from the germline V gene. With V trimmed by 2 bases and J by 3 bases, 11 bases remained unmatched. CDR3 DNA: TGTGCCAGCAGTGAATCCCGACTAGCGGGTTCTGGTACAGATACGCAGTATTTT. Its translation: CASSESRLAGSGTDTQYF.

V usage is TRBV5-1 and J usage is TRBJ1-4; 8 bases agree with TRBD1. Trimming at V came to 4 bases and at J to 8 bases, leaving 10 bases not matched to a gene. Germline loops: CDR1 SGHRS, CDR2 YFSETQ. The CDR3 is 15 amino acids. CDR3 DNA sequence: TGCGCCAGCAGCGCCCGACAGGGGAAGCGGGAAAAACTGTTTTTT. Its protein is CASSARQGKREKLFF.

This clone was recorded once. The chain recombines TRBV18 with TRBJ2-4; D is uncertain. Trimming took 2 bases from V and 16 from J, leaving 15 bases between them. Germline CDR1 is KGHSH and CDR2 is LQKENI. CDR3 size: 12 residues. The CDR3 protein is CASSPDRALPYF. DNA for the CDR3: TGTGCCAGCTCACCAGATAGGGCCCTTCCCTACTTC.

The chain links TRBV28 to TRBJ1-2, with 8 positions matching TRBD1. The junction had 16 bases not matched to a gene; V was cut back by 4 bases and J by 6 bases. This CDR3 has 17 residues. Germline loops: CDR1 MDHEN, CDR2 SYDVKM. CDR3 DNA: TGTGCCAGCAGTTCCCTGACAGGGGATCAAAGAAGGAATGGCTACACCTTC. This translates into CASSSLTGDQRRNGYTF.

The V and J genes are TRBV18 and TRBJ2-1, with TRBD2 as a possible D gene (6 bases). V was pared by 5 bases and J by 3 bases, with 17 bases between. This CDR3 has 16 residues. Per the germline V gene, CDR1 is KGHSH and CDR2 is LQKENI. For the CDR3, the DNA is TGTGCCAGCTCAACGAGGGAGGAGGGCCGCTACAATGAGCAGTTCTTC. Translated, it gives CASSTREEGRYNEQFF.

This chain connects TRBV29-1 to TRBJ2-5; D is tentatively TRBD1 or TRBD2 (6 bases each). Trimming removed 3 bases from V and 4 bases from J, with 9 bases in between. This CDR3 has 12 amino acids. Germline CDR1 and CDR2: SQVTM and ANQGSEA. CDR3 bases: TGCAGCGTTGAGGGGGGCGGAGAGACCCAGTACTTC. Amino acids: CSVEGGGETQYF.

V is TRBV2 and J is TRBJ1-2, with D possibly TRBD1 on 6 matching bases. Looked up from germline, CDR1 is SNHLY and CDR2 is FYNNEI. Trimming shortened V by 1 base and J by 4 bases, and 7 bases separated the two germline ends. The CDR3 spans 13 residues. In nucleotides, the CDR3 is TGTGCCAGCAGTGAAGTGGACAGCTATGGCTACACCTTC. Residues: CASSEVDSYGYTF.

The rearrangement links TRBV19 to TRBJ2-1, with 9 bases that match TRBD2. Germline CDR1 LNHDA, CDR2 SQIVND (reference sequence). After removal of 3 bases from V and 5 bases from J, the junction contained 5 bases not matched to a gene. The CDR3 is 15 amino acids. The CDR3 region is CASSILASGNNEQFF. CDR3 nucleotides: TGTGCCAGTAGTATTCTCGCTAGCGGGAACAATGAGCAGTTCTTC.

This chain links TRBV14 with TRBJ2-7; D is undetermined. The V end was cut by 5 bases, the J end by 1 base, with 9 bases between. The CDR3 is made up of 13 amino acids. The germline V gene encodes CDR1 SGHDN and CDR2 FVKESK. The CDR3 reads CASSSLISYEQYF. CDR3 DNA sequence: TGTGCCAGCAGCTCACTCATATCCTACGAGCAGTACTTC.

The J gene is TRBJ1-4, the V gene TRBV5-5; a possible D gene is TRBD1 (5 bases). Germline V gene sequence: CDR1 SGHKS, CDR2 YYEKEE (reference sequence). The CDR3 has 16 residues. Trimming stripped 4 bases from V and 8 bases from J, with 21 bases between. The CDR3 nucleotides read TGTGCCAGCAGCCTGGGGTTCAGGGCTGCCGAGGAAAAACTGTTTTTT. As protein: CASSLGFRAAEEKLFF. Drawing the rest from reference TRBV5-5 and TRBJ1-4, the complete variable domain is DAGVTQSPTHLIKTRGQQVTLRCSPISGHKSVSWYQQVLGQGPQFIFQYYEKEERGRGNFPDRFSARQFPNYSSELNVNALLLGDSALYLCASSLGFRAAEEKLFFGSGTQLSVL.

This clone showed up just once. V and J are TRBV2 and TRBJ1-2; 9 bases agree with TRBD1. The J segment lost 7 bases and the V segment lost 6 bases, leaving 12 bases of the junction unmatched. This CDR3 is 15 amino acids long. Germline lookup yields CDR1 SNHLY and CDR2 FYNNEI. CDR3 sequence (DNA): TGTGCCAGCAGGGCCGGGACAGGGAGGGTGGGTGGCTACACCTTC. This encodes CASRAGTGRVGGYTF.

The chain is built from TRBV2 and TRBJ2-7; TRBD1 matches at 11 bases. Germline values: CDR1 SNHLY, CDR2 FYNNEI. Unmatched junction bases numbered 6, after V lost 8 bases and J lost 3 bases. The CDR3 loop spans 14 amino acids. CDR3 region: CASSGQGDIYEQYF. The CDR3 nucleotides are TGTGCCAGCTCGGGACAGGGGGACATCTACGAGCAGTACTTC. Variable domain in full (rest from reference TRBV2 and TRBJ2-7): EPEVTQTPSHQVTQMGQEVILRCVPISNHLYFYWYRQILGQKVEFLVSFYNNEISEKSEIFDDQFSVERPDGSNFTLKIRSTKLEDSAMYFCASSGQGDIYEQYFGPGTRLTVT.

This clone was detected once. The chain carries TRBV11-2 and TRBJ2-1, with 14 bases that match TRBD2. The germline V gene has CDR1 SGHAT and CDR2 FQNNGV. The ends lost 5 bases at V and 5 bases at J; junction bases unmatched: 2. The CDR3 has 15 residues. The DNA for the CDR3 is TGTGCCAGCAGCAGGACTAGCGGGAGGCACAATGAGCAGTTCTTC. Translated, it gives CASSRTSGRHNEQFF.

V is TRBV2 and J is TRBJ1-5; 8 bases are a match to TRBD1. CDR3 length equals 14 residues. Germline lookup yields CDR1 SNHLY and CDR2 FYNNEI. The ends lost 8 bases at V and 3 bases at J; junction bases unmatched: 6. The CDR3 here is CASQGAGTNQPQHF. The DNA of the CDR3 is TGTGCCAGCCAGGGGGCGGGTACCAATCAGCCCCAGCATTTT.

This chain joins TRBV7-2 and TRBJ1-6; 10 bases line up with TRBD1. The germline CDR1 and CDR2 sequences are SGHTA and FQGNSA. V was clipped by 2 bases and J by 7 bases; unmatched bases: 5. The CDR3 is 16 residues long. The CDR3 here is CASSLRQGAGNSPLHF. CDR3 DNA: TGTGCCAGCAGCTTAAGACAGGGGGCGGGGAATTCACCCCTCCACTTT.

The chain links TRBV6-6 to TRBJ1-5; 10 nucleotides line up with TRBD1. This CDR3 has 15 residues. The J segment lost 3 bases and the V segment lost 6 bases, leaving 5 bases of the junction unmatched. Germline CDR1 is MNHNY and CDR2 is SVGAGI (reference sequence). The CDR3 loop is CASRGQGVLNQPQHF. The CDR3 DNA sequence: TGTGCCAGCAGAGGACAGGGGGTGCTCAATCAGCCCCAGCATTTT.

This rearrangement joins TRBV5-1 to TRBJ2-5; D uncertain. Trimming removed 0 bases at V and 7 bases at J, with 10 bases between. The CDR3 extends over 13 amino acids. Germline V gives CDR1 SGHRS, CDR2 YFSETQ. The chain's CDR3 is CASSLDVWGTQYF. For the CDR3, the DNA is TGCGCCAGCAGCTTGGACGTATGGGGGACCCAGTACTTC.

The genes are TRBV28 and TRBJ1-2; D unresolved. Germline CDR1 is MDHEN and CDR2 is SYDVKM. CDR3 length: 10 residues. The ends were cut back, 6 bases at V and 3 bases at J, with 2 bases in the middle. For the CDR3, the DNA is TGTGCCAGCAGGGACTATGGCTACACCTTC. Amino acid sequence: CASRDYGYTF.

The chain employs TRBV18 and TRBJ2-1, with TRBD1 matching 7 bases. Germline-derived CDR1 and CDR2 are KGHSH and LQKENI. With V trimmed by 3 bases and J by 3 bases, 2 bases remained unmatched. The length of the CDR3 is 14 residues. Written as DNA, the CDR3 is TGTGCCAGCTCACCGAGACAGGGCTACAATGAGCAGTTCTTC. It encodes CASSPRQGYNEQFF.

The J gene is TRBJ2-7, the V gene TRBV7-6, with D unresolved. The CDR3 length is 13 residues. V lost 0 bases to trimming and J lost 3 bases, with 6 bases between them. Germline V gives CDR1 SGHVS, CDR2 FNYEAQ. CDR3 in amino acids: CASSLAADYEQYF. CDR3 in DNA: TGTGCCAGCAGCTTAGCGGCAGACTACGAGCAGTACTTC.

The chain links TRBV18 to TRBJ1-3; TRBD1 matches at 10 bases. This CDR3 spans 16 amino acids. V dropped 3 bases and J dropped 3; count of bases not matched to a gene: 5. CDR1 and CDR2 from the germline V gene are KGHSH and LQKENI. CDR3 region: CASSPKTGGNGNTIYF. The CDR3 nucleotides are TGTGCCAGCTCACCTAAGACAGGGGGCAATGGAAACACCATATATTTT.

The rearrangement joins TRBV6-5 to TRBJ2-7; 9 nucleotides line up with TRBD1. Looked up from germline, CDR1 is MNHEY and CDR2 is SVGAGI. After removal of 4 bases from V and 4 bases from J, the junction contained 8 bases not matched to a gene. The CDR3 extends over 15 amino acids. This CDR3 reads CASSSPGTGRYEQYF. The DNA of the CDR3 is TGTGCCAGCAGTTCCCCCGGGACAGGGCGGTACGAGCAGTACTTC.

The rearrangement joins TRBV4-1 to TRBJ1-1, with a possible D match to TRBD1 (5 bases). V was cut by 3 bases and J by 6 bases, with 8 bases left in between. Germline CDR1 reads MGHRA; CDR2 reads YSYEKL. CDR3 length: 12 amino acids. The CDR3 DNA reads as TGCGCCAGCAGCCAGCCGGGACCTGAAGCTTTCTTT. Its protein product is CASSQPGPEAFF.

The V gene is TRBV6-6, the J gene TRBJ2-7; TRBD1 matches at 8 bases. Germline assignment: CDR1 MNHNY and CDR2 SVGAGI (reference sequence). This CDR3 is 13 amino acids long. After removal of 7 bases from V and 5 bases from J, the junction contained 7 bases not matched to a gene. CDR3 region: CASTRQGSNEQYF. CDR3 coding DNA: TGTGCCAGCACCCGACAGGGGAGCAACGAGCAGTACTTC.

The genes are TRBV7-2 and TRBJ1-2; D unresolved. Trimming shortened V by 1 base and J by 4 bases, and 10 bases separated the two germline ends. In germline, CDR1 is SGHTA, CDR2 FQGNSA. This CDR3 has 14 residues. The CDR3 spells CASSLGGTGYGYTF. In nucleotides, the CDR3 is TGTGCCAGCAGCTTAGGTGGAACCGGCTATGGCTACACCTTC.

The V gene is TRBV7-2, the J gene TRBJ2-1; maybe TRBD1 (6 bases). Germline-derived CDR1 and CDR2 are SGHTA and FQGNSA. The CDR3 is 13 residues long. The V end lost 6 bases, the J end lost 4 bases, and 10 bases lay between the germline ends. This CDR3 reads CASRLTGYNEQFF. Written as DNA, the CDR3 is TGTGCCAGCAGATTAACAGGGTACAATGAGCAGTTCTTC.

The chain employs TRBV14 and TRBJ2-1; 11 nucleotides match TRBD2. V trimming: 0 bases; J trimming: 4 bases; junction bases outside the gene matches: 8. CDR1 and CDR2 from the germline V gene are SGHDN and FVKESK. This CDR3 is 18 amino acids long. The CDR3, as DNA: TGTGCCAGCAGCCAAGAAACTAGCGGGAGTCACCGATACAATGAGCAGTTCTTC. It encodes CASSQETSGSHRYNEQFF.

The chain couples TRBV11-3 to TRBJ1-1; D gene unclear. The ends were cut back, 1 base at V and 10 bases at J, with 13 bases in the middle. This CDR3 is 13 amino acids long. CDR1 is SGHNT and CDR2 is YENEEA in the germline V gene. Here the CDR3 reads CASSLGPREGAFF. Here the CDR3 DNA reads TGTGCCAGCAGCTTAGGTCCCCGCGAAGGAGCTTTCTTT.